This T cell receptor beta chain was identified in a study of blood T cell repertoires in COVID-19. Study overall: The origin of the acute and convalescent COVID-19 samples was the United States, Italy and Spain. Sources were T cells, B-cell-depleted T cells, or PBMCs; the material itself was cDNA or gDNA.

Only one count was recorded for this clone. The repertoire was sequenced with immunoSEQ multiplex PCR; TCRdb's copy has only in-frame clones and lacks some. Found here are 75,000 to 95,000 clones, 90% of them singletons; the top ten hold less than 2%. The CDR3 runs to 16 residues. J was trimmed by 5 bases and V by 1 base; bases with no gene match: 9. Looked up from germline, CDR1 is SGHAT and CDR2 is FQDESV (reference sequence). The chain couples TRBV11-1 to TRBJ2-3, with TRBD2 identical over 7 bases. This sequence was found in a man aged 60 to 69 with acute or convalescent COVID-19. The sequenced sample consisted of peripheral blood. The DNA of the CDR3 is TGTGCCAGCAGCTTAGAGGCCCAGGGAGGGCAAGATACGCAGTATTTT. It translates to CASSLEAQGGQDTQYF. The entire variable domain, with the rest obtained from reference TRBV11-1 and TRBJ2-3, is as follows: EAEVAQSPRYKITEKSQAVAFWCDPISGHATLYWYRQILGQGPELLVQFQDESVVDDSQLPKDRFSAERLKGVDSTLKIQPAELGDSAMYLCASSLEAQGGQDTQYFGPGTRLTVL.